The 11 T cell receptor beta chains below were found in one sample sequenced in a study of blood T cell repertoires in COVID-19. Generated by immunoSEQ multiplex PCR, the TCRdb table keeps only in-frame clones and is missing some. The sample lists about 250,000 clones, just over 85% occurring once. The sequenced material came from PBMCs or T cells enriched from blood (not recorded which). The receptors shown here come from a man in his forties who had recovered from COVID-19.

The chain employs TRBV11-2 and TRBJ1-1, with D perhaps TRBD1 (6 bases). Trimming removed 5 bases at V and 5 bases at J, with 27 bases between. The CDR3 is made up of 18 amino acids. The germline V gene encodes CDR1 SGHAT and CDR2 FQNNGV. CDR3 bases: TGTGCCAGCAGCCCCGAGGGGGGGGCGGTTGTTTCCCGGACTGAAGCTTTCTTT. This sequence encodes CASSPEGGAVVSRTEAFF.

The chain is built from TRBV27 and TRBJ2-5, with D perhaps matching TRBD2 (5 bases). V was shortened by 2 bases and J by 0 bases, with 19 bases between the two germline ends. The germline V gene encodes CDR1 MNHEY and CDR2 SMNVEV (reference sequence). The CDR3 spans 18 residues. The CDR3 DNA is TGTGCCAGCAGTTTACGAGCTCGCGGGCAACGGTACCAAGAGACCCAGTACTTC. Translated: CASSLRARGQRYQETQYF.

The chain is built from TRBV18 and TRBJ1-2; 10 bases align to TRBD1. V was clipped by 5 bases and J by 3 bases; unmatched bases: 6. This CDR3 comprises 15 residues. The germline V gene encodes CDR1 KGHSH and CDR2 LQKENI. The CDR3 nucleotides are TGTGCCAGCTCAGATGGAGGGACAGGGGACTATGGCTACACCTTC. Amino acids: CASSDGGTGDYGYTF. The full variable domain, with the rest looked up from reference TRBV18 and TRBJ1-2, is NAGVMQNPRHLVRRRGQEARLRCSPMKGHSHVYWYRQLPEEGLKFMVYLQKENIIDESGMPKERFSAEFPKEGPSILRIQQVVRGDSAAYFCASSDGGTGDYGYTFGSGTRLTVV.

The CDR3, as DNA: TGCGCCAGCAGAAGCACAGGGATCCGGGCTGGAAACACCATATATTTT. It yields the protein CASRSTGIRAGNTIYF. V gene TRBV5-1 combines with J gene TRBJ1-3; tentatively, D is TRBD1 (6 bases). CDR1 is SGHRS, CDR2 YFSETQ, per germline. This CDR3 has 16 amino acids. V lost 5 bases and J lost 2, with 17 bases in between.

The V and J genes are TRBV7-8 and TRBJ1-2; 8 bases agree with TRBD1. With 0 bases clipped from V and 4 bases from J, the junction kept 7 bases outside the gene matches. Looked up from germline, CDR1 is SGHVS and CDR2 is FQNEAQ. The CDR3 runs to 16 residues. This CDR3 is CASSLAPGQGTYGYTF. The CDR3 region has the DNA TGTGCCAGCAGCTTAGCCCCCGGACAGGGTACCTATGGCTACACCTTC. Using reference TRBV7-8 and TRBJ1-2 for the parts outside the CDR3, the full variable domain is GAGVSQSPRYKVAKRGQDVALRCDPISGHVSLFWYQQALGQGPEFLTYFQNEAQLDKSGLPSDRFFAERPEGSVSTLKIQRTQQEDSAVYLCASSLAPGQGTYGYTFGSGTRLTVV.

V usage is TRBV7-9 and J usage is TRBJ1-3, with 10 bases identical to TRBD1. The V and J ends lost 5 bases and 0 bases, in that order; junction bases with no gene match: 10. From germline, CDR1 is SEHNR and CDR2 FQNEAQ (reference sequence). CDR3 length equals 18 residues. The CDR3 is CASSGGPTGGLSGNTIYF. In DNA form, the CDR3 reads TGTGCCAGCAGCGGAGGTCCGACAGGGGGCCTCTCTGGAAACACCATATATTTT.

The rearrangement joins TRBV24-1 to TRBJ2-1, with 12 bases matching TRBD2. Germline V gene data show CDR1 as KGHDR and CDR2 as SFDVKD. CDR3 length: 17 residues. The J segment lost 6 bases and the V segment lost 1 base, leaving 6 bases of the junction unmatched. CDR3 nucleotide sequence: TGTGCCACCAGTGATTTCCTGACTAGCGGGAGCGGCAATGAGCAGTTCTTC. Translation gives CATSDFLTSGSGNEQFF.

The chain recombines TRBV2 with TRBJ1-1; 7 bases are shared with TRBD1. The CDR3 contains 13 residues. The germline CDR1 and CDR2 sequences are SNHLY and FYNNEI. The ends lost 6 bases at V and 7 bases at J; junction bases unmatched: 8. The CDR3 region is CASRFDRAIEAFF. DNA for the CDR3: TGTGCCAGCAGATTTGACAGGGCCATTGAAGCTTTCTTT.

The genes are TRBV11-3 and TRBJ1-1; D perhaps matches TRBD1 (5 bases). This CDR3 spans 13 amino acids. Germline lookup yields CDR1 SGHNT and CDR2 YENEEA. V gave up 5 bases and J gave up 3 bases, with 10 bases separating them. CDR3 in DNA: TGTGCCAGCAGCACTTGGGGCGACACTGAAGCTTTCTTT. Amino acid sequence: CASSTWGDTEAFF.

V is TRBV18 and J is TRBJ1-5; D is undetermined. The germline V and J ends were trimmed by 2 bases and 5 bases, with 16 bases remaining between them. This CDR3 is built from 16 residues. Germline V gene lookup returns CDR1 KGHSH and CDR2 LQKENI. For the CDR3, the DNA is TGTGCCAGCTCACCAACCCGGGCCGGAGCGGATCAGCCCCAGCATTTT. This codes for CASSPTRAGADQPQHF.

This chain uses TRBV7-9 with TRBJ2-7; 10 bases align to TRBD1. Germline V gene lookup returns CDR1 SEHNR and CDR2 FQNEAQ (reference sequence). With V trimmed by 5 bases and J by 6 bases, 10 bases remained unmatched. The CDR3 extends over 15 amino acids. CDR3 sequence (DNA): TGTGCCAGCAGCCCACTACCCTGGACAGGGGGCGAGCAGTACTTC. Translation gives CASSPLPWTGGEQYF.